This T cell receptor (beta chain) was identified in a study of molecular identifiers for immune sequencing clone quantification. CDR3 size: 13 residues. The V end was cut by 5 bases, the J end by 3 bases, with 9 bases between. Germline loops: CDR1 PRHDT, CDR2 FYEKMQ (reference sequence). Overall study results and limits: It was shown that clones above 20 RNA copies held over 97% of effector molecules, but under 1% in naive cells. In cases of identical TCR molecules sharing a barcode, highly expanded clone sizes could be underestimated.

On this clonotype itself: As yet, its antigen is unknown. This may stem from a read error, because a much larger clone lies one nucleotide away.

Naive CD8 T cells, phenotype CD8+CD4-CCR7+CD45RA+, were sorted. Preparation methods for the bulk TCR libraries were those previously described, with listed TCR primers. A single record per CDR3 protein comes from TCRdb applying MiXCR to the PCR reads. The sample lists over 65,000 distinct CDR3 sequences; roughly 25% were seen once. The origin of this receptor is a human donor in good health. Some libraries in this study had Jurkat cell RNA spiked in. The V gene is TRBV13, the J gene TRBJ2-3; no clear D. Material for sequencing was naive CD8+ T cells from blood, with Jurkat cell RNA spiked in. Subset denoted: FACS-sorted CD8+CD4-CCR7+CD45RA+ naive T cells. This CDR3 is CASSPVLTDTQYF. The CDR3 bases are TGTGCCAGCAGCCCGGTCCTGACAGATACGCAGTATTTT.